Each of the 9 T cell receptor beta chains below was sequenced from the same sample in a study of glioma-infiltrating T cells after dendritic cell vaccination. Sequencing used immunoSEQ multiplex PCR; TCRdb keeps in-frame clones, though not all of them. In the table there are around 25,000 clones, roughly 89% of which are singletons. Time point noted: after dendritic cell vaccination, including at tumor progression/relapse. The sequences come from blood, collected after dendritic cell vaccination. The receptors were sampled from a human donor with glioblastoma.

The chain joins TRBV11-1 to TRBJ1-1; a possible D gene is TRBD1 (6 bases). Germline V lookup: CDR1 SGHAT, CDR2 FQDESV (reference sequence). The CDR3 has 16 residues. Trimming pared 1 base from V and 5 bases from J, leaving 17 bases between. The CDR3 bases are TGTGCCAGCAGCTTAGTCGGTCAGGGGTGGAGTACTGAAGCTTTCTTT. Encoded protein: CASSLVGQGWSTEAFF.

This clone came up a few times. Other DNA sequences in this sample translate to the same CDR3. The chain employs TRBV9 and TRBJ1-6; 10 positions match TRBD1. From germline, CDR1 is SGDLS and CDR2 YYNGEE. The CDR3 is 15 amino acids. V was clipped by 4 bases and J by 5 bases; unmatched bases: 3. The CDR3 nucleotides are TGTGCCAGCAGCTTGGGACAGGGGAATAATTCACCCCTCCACTTT. Its translation: CASSLGQGNNSPLHF. Full variable domain (rest looked up from reference TRBV9 and TRBJ1-6): DSGVTQTPKHLITATGQRVTLRCSPRSGDLSVYWYQQSLDQGLQFLIQYYNGEERAKGNILERFSAQQFPDLHSELNLSSLELGDSALYFCASSLGQGNNSPLHFGNGTRLTVT.

This chain links TRBV5-4 with TRBJ2-1; D remains ambiguous. Germline CDR1 reads SGHNT; CDR2 reads YYREEE (reference sequence). Trimming removed 3 bases at V and 5 bases at J, with 9 bases between. The CDR3 length is 13 residues. This CDR3 is CASSSTSNNEQFF. CDR3 in DNA: TGTGCCAGCAGCTCGACTTCAAACAATGAGCAGTTCTTC. The full variable domain, with the rest looked up from reference TRBV5-4 and TRBJ2-1, is ETGVTQSPTHLIKTRGQQVTLRCSSQSGHNTVSWYQQALGQGPQFIFQYYREEENGRGNFPPRFSGLQFPNYSSELNVNALELDDSALYLCASSSTSNNEQFFGPGTRLTVL.

The chain recombines TRBV4-1 with TRBJ2-3; TRBD2 aligns across 9 bases. Germline CDR1 and CDR2: MGHRA and YSYEKL. Trimming cost V 3 bases and J 0 bases; bases outside gene matches: 7. CDR3 length: 17 residues. The CDR3 DNA sequence: TGCGCCAGCAGCCATAGGGCTAGCGGGGATAGCACAGATACGCAGTATTTT. This encodes CASSHRASGDSTDTQYF.

This clone appeared a few times. V is TRBV27 and J is TRBJ2-7; a possible D gene is TRBD1 (6 bases). The CDR3 is 14 amino acids. CDR1 MNHEY and CDR2 SMNVEV come from the germline V gene (reference sequence). Between the trimmed V and J ends, which lost 5 bases and 0 bases, there was a span of 11 bases. The CDR3 sequence: CASSGDTSSYEQYF. The CDR3 nucleotides are TGTGCCAGCAGTGGGGACACCAGCTCCTACGAGCAGTACTTC.

V and J are TRBV5-1 and TRBJ2-5; TRBD1 might be the D (5 bases). The J call may be mistaken, given a closer DNA end match to TRBJ2-7. The CDR3 is 15 residues long. CDR1 SGHRS and CDR2 YFSETQ come from the germline V gene. In DNA, the CDR3 is TGCGCCAGCAGCTTTCTGCAGGGTAATCCCTACGAGCAGTACTTC. Translated, it gives CASSFLQGNPYEQYF.

V gene TRBV7-8 combines with J gene TRBJ2-5; weak D call: TRBD2 (6 bases). CDR1 SGHVS and CDR2 FQNEAQ come from the germline V gene. The V and J ends lost 3 bases and 5 bases respectively, with 10 bases between them. The CDR3 covers 13 residues. The CDR3 DNA sequence: TGTGCCAGCAGCTTTGGAGGGCGGGAGACCCAGTACTTC. Translation: CASSFGGRETQYF.

The V call is TRBV6-1, the J call TRBJ1-2; tentatively, D is TRBD1 (5 bases). Trimming removed 6 bases at V and 4 bases at J, with 18 bases between. This CDR3 has 15 residues. Germline CDR1 and CDR2: MNHNS and SASEGT. The CDR3 region is CASSGVDSYSYGYTF. DNA of the CDR3: TGTGCCAGCAGCGGAGTCGACAGCTATAGCTATGGCTACACCTTC.

This clone occurred a few times. The CDR3 sequence: CASSQAEGQGVPNYGYTF. CDR3 sequence (DNA): TGCGCCAGCAGCCAAGCTGAGGGACAGGGGGTCCCGAACTATGGCTACACCTTC. This sequence joins TRBV4-1 and TRBJ1-2, with 11 bases fitting TRBD1. Trimming at V came to 1 base and at J to 2 bases, leaving 9 bases not matched to a gene. The CDR3 is 18 amino acids. From germline, CDR1 is MGHRA and CDR2 YSYEKL.